This record looks at one T cell receptor (beta chain) sequence and its context. This clone was observed a few times. The clone's antigen remains unknown. No qualities accompany the bases; no much larger clone lies one base away. The entry originates in a study of CD4+ T cells in melanoma (dated by TCRdb to about 2022). Describing the broader study: The study examined neoantigen-specific CD4+ T cells in human melanoma. Paper-wide results and their limitations: Neoantigen-specific CD4+ T cells were reported to be correlated with the function of CD8+ T cells, macrophages and B cells. Diverse differentiation states were reported to be shown by neoantigen-specific CD4+ T cells in melanoma.

The donors were melanoma patients. The library was built by means of the immunoSEQ multiplex PCR assay. TCRdb's version of the immuneACCESS table is confined to in-frame rearrangements and falls short of the full clone set. An unresolved V gene accounts for under half of the shortfall where checked; the remainder is of unknown origin. This sample has approximately 11,000 clones in its table, and about 70% of those were observed once. The ten largest clones represent around an eighth of the sample. Clipping removes 2 bases from V and 3 bases from J, with 10 as the unmatched junction base count. CDR1 and CDR2, looked up from the germline V gene, are KGHSH and LQKENI. The CDR3 has 18 amino acids, counting the end cysteine and phenylalanine. Only the CDR3 DNA stays, 54 bases, in frame from base 1.

The chain was built from TRBV18 and TRBJ2-5; 12 junctional bases match TRBD2. The sample was cells from a culture (not recorded whether cultured in vitro). The source of this sequence is a human donor with melanoma. In nucleotide form, the sequence is TGTGCCAGCTCACCAACGGGACTAGCGGGCTCCGGGGAAGAGACCCAGTACTTC. Its coded protein is CASSPTGLAGSGEETQYF.